Each of the 5 T cell receptor beta chains below was sequenced from the same sample in a study of tumor and adjacent non-tumor tissue in lung cancer. The library came from three nested PCR rounds adapted from ARM-PCR protocols. Each CDR3 protein is one row after TCRdb ran MiXCR on the multiplex PCR reads. The table lists 120,000 or so distinct CDR3 sequences, 66% of them singletons. No cell sorting was done before RNA was extracted from the tissue. The sample taken for sequencing was lung tumor tissue. These receptors were taken from a man between 25 and 39 years old with non-small cell lung cancer.

A note on this clonotype: The conserved phenylalanine or tryptophan normally closing the CDR3 is absent here, so this likely arose from a read error. The CDR3 spells CASSPGDRGNYEQFY. The CDR3 nucleotides read TGTGCCAGCAGTCCCGGGGACAGGGGTAACTATGAGCAGTTCTAC. This rearrangement joins TRBV12-3 or TRBV12-4 to TRBJ2-1; the match to TRBD1 covers 10 bases. CDR3 length: 15 amino acids. Germline trimming cut 5 bases from V and 8 bases from J; bases unmatched to any gene: 9.

This clonotype was seen more than once but under ten times. This chain joins TRBV28 and TRBJ2-7; TRBD1 aligns across 8 bases. The CDR3 spans 14 residues. The V and J ends lost 5 bases and 3 bases, in that order; junction bases with no gene match: 6. The germline CDR1 and CDR2 sequences are MDHEN and SYDVKM. CDR3: CASSVGQGGYEQYF. The CDR3 nucleotides are TGTGCCAGCAGTGTAGGACAGGGCGGCTACGAGCAGTACTTC.

The J gene is TRBJ2-7, the V gene TRBV5-5, with 11 nucleotides matching TRBD1. Unmatched junction bases numbered 4, after V lost 3 bases and J lost 5 bases. This CDR3 is 14 amino acids long. Per the germline V gene, CDR1 is SGHKS and CDR2 is YYEKEE (reference sequence). Here the CDR3 DNA reads TGTGCCAGCAGCTCGGACAGGGGGCTCAACGAGCAGTACTTC. It codes for CASSSDRGLNEQYF.

As for this clonotype: Its ends do not fully match the called genes, so a read error is possible. V and J are TRBV7-2 and TRBJ1-5; perhaps TRBD1 as D (5 bases). From germline, CDR1 is SGHTA and CDR2 FQGNSA. CDR3 size: 14 residues. The CDR3 region has the DNA TGTGCCAGCAGCTCATTCGACAGAGATCAGCTCCAGCATTTT. Translation gives CASSSFDRDQLQHF.

Of note for this clonotype: Germline is not matched at one junction end, which may reflect a read error. The rearrangement joins TRBV14 to TRBJ2-2; maybe TRBD1 (9 bases). The germline V gene encodes CDR1 SGHDN and CDR2 FVKESK. CDR3 length: 18 residues. The CDR3, as DNA: TGTGCCAGCAGCCAACAACCGGGAGGGACAGGGTACACTGGGGAGCTGTTTTTT. Protein sequence: CASSQQPGGTGYTGELFF.